Listed below are T cell receptor beta chains from one sample, sequenced in a study of shared clonotypes between healthy human individuals. The data were produced by immunoSEQ multiplex PCR, yet TCRdb's version contains in-frame clones alone and is incomplete. The sample carries a few million clones, roughly nine tenths recorded once. Sample: naive CD4+ T cells sorted from blood. The origin of the receptors is a man younger than 30 in good health. Both conserved end residues are part of each CDR3. D genes are given only for firm matches. Part of the rows lack a size; the others show once, few, many or a class for expanded clones.

CDR3 protein,CDR3 DNA,V gene,clone size,D gene,CDR3 length,J gene
CASSNNQGSSGNTIYF,TGTGCCAGCAGTAACAACCAGGGGAGCTCTGGAAACACCATATATTTT,TRBV2,NA,NA,16,TRBJ1-3
CASSWDRRYGYTF,TGCGCCAGCAGCTGGGACAGGAGGTATGGCTACACCTTC,TRBV5-1,NA,TRBD1,13,TRBJ1-2
CASSEQTGSSYEQYF,TGCGCCAGCAGTGAGCAGACAGGGTCGTCCTACGAGCAGTACTTC,TRBV10-1,NA,TRBD1,15,TRBJ2-7
CASSKVAGRRGNTIYF,TGTGCCAGCAGCAAAGTCGCAGGGAGGAGAGGAAACACCATATATTTT,TRBV21-1,NA,NA,16,TRBJ1-3
CASSYLIAGGGDTQYF,TGTGCCAGCAGTTACCTCATAGCGGGAGGAGGGGATACGCAGTATTTT,TRBV6-5,NA,TRBD2,16,TRBJ2-3
CASSLAGAFNEKLFF,TGTGCCAGCAGCTTGGCCGGAGCGTTTAATGAAAAACTGTTTTTT,TRBV5-4,NA,NA,15,TRBJ1-4
CASSPGSLMNTEAFF,TGCGCCAGCAGCCCAGGGTCCTTAATGAACACTGAAGCTTTCTTT,TRBV5-1,NA,NA,15,TRBJ1-1
CASIRGETQYF,TGTGCCAGCATTAGGGGAGAGACCCAGTACTTC,TRBV6-5,once,NA,11,TRBJ2-5
CASTGVSYNEQFF,TGTGCCTCGACCGGGGTCTCCTACAATGAGCAGTTCTTC,TRBV30,NA,NA,13,TRBJ2-1
CASSDGDRGNTGELFF,TGTGCCAGCAGCGACGGAGACAGGGGGAACACCGGGGAGCTGTTTTTT,TRBV7-2,NA,TRBD1,16,TRBJ2-2
CASSYPGQGSYEQYF,TGTGCCAGCAGTTATCCAGGGCAGGGTTCCTACGAGCAGTACTTC,TRBV6-5,once,NA,15,TRBJ2-7
CASSISRSGELFF,TGTGCCAGTAGTATTAGTCGGTCCGGGGAGCTGTTTTTT,TRBV19,NA,NA,13,TRBJ2-2
CASSGTGGRANCEQYF,TGTGCCTCGTCCGGGACAGGGGGGCGAGCGAACTGCGAGCAGTACTTC,TRBV30,NA,TRBD1,16,TRBJ2-7
CATSIPGTGFYNEQFF,TGTGCCACCAGCATCCCTGGGACAGGGTTCTACAATGAGCAGTTCTTC,TRBV15,NA,TRBD1,16,TRBJ2-1
CASSVAPQETQYF,TGTGCCAGCAGCGTGGCGCCGCAAGAGACCCAGTACTTC,TRBV9,NA,NA,13,TRBJ2-5
CASRGTGGPLYNEQFF,TGTGCCAGCAGAGGAACGGGGGGCCCCCTTTACAATGAGCAGTTCTTC,TRBV5-8,NA,NA,16,TRBJ2-1
CAIKPQTSGTEAFF,TGTGCCATCAAACCCCAGACCAGTGGGACTGAAGCTTTCTTT,TRBV10-3,NA,NA,14,TRBJ1-1